This T cell receptor (beta chain) is from a study of neurological immune-mediated disorders. Broader study findings: Clinical features showed no association with the multiple sclerosis repertoire cluster, and MRI features showed none either.

In this sample, this clonotype turned up many times. The antigen is not known. TCRdb recomputed calls from the 5' RACE reads with MiXCR, one row per CDR3 protein. The table shows around 64,000 distinct CDR3 sequences, with roughly 3.1% occurring only once. The CDR3 has 16 amino acids. CDR1 and CDR2 from the germline V gene are SGHTA and FQGNSA. Trimming shortened V by 1 base and J by 2 bases, and 12 bases separated the two germline ends. The material sequenced was PBMCs. The sequence came from a woman aged 45-59 years with multiple sclerosis. J is TRBJ1-3 and V is TRBV7-2; no definite D call. The CDR3, as DNA: TGTGCCAGCAGCTTAGGGGCGGGAGGGACTGGAAACACCATATATTTT. Encoded protein: CASSLGAGGTGNTIYF.